Below, one TCR beta chain is given with its context. Assay used: immunoSEQ multiplex PCR; TCRdb lists only in-frame clones, some missing. The data show some 220,000 clones, around 86% seen once. These data are taken from a study of blood T cell repertoires in COVID-19. The germline gives CDR1 SGDLS, CDR2 YYNGEE. The CDR3 has 20 residues. V lost 4 bases to trimming and J lost 0 bases; unmatched junction nucleotides: 14. The origin of this receptor is an older woman with COVID-19, enrolled during active disease. The specimen was peripheral blood. The gene calls are TRBV9 and TRBJ2-7, with 15 bases fitting TRBD2. DNA of the CDR3: TGTGCCAGCAGCTCCTCGTTGGGGACTAGCGGGAGGCCTGGCTCCTACGAGCAGTACTTC. This encodes CASSSSLGTSGRPGSYEQYF.